This TCR beta chain is drawn from a study of beta chain features in type 1 diabetes (dated by TCRdb to between 2018 and 2020). Regarding the study in general: Mean age, gender distribution, total cell number and subset yield did not differ between patients and healthy donors. In the study, recently diagnosed type 1 diabetes patients and matched healthy donors were compared on the TCRB repertoires of their sorted circulating CD4+ T cell subsets. A total of about 99,000,000 sorted cells were examined across all samples, and RNA yield correlated strongly with the number of cells per subset. Whereas all 28 donors provided naive and central memory subsets, regulatory and stem cell-like memory subsets were isolated from just 8 patients and about eight healthy donors. Overall study results and their limits: Because cDNA rather than genomic DNA was sequenced, highly expressing activated cells could have been over-represented, although no difference in activation and CD3 levels was found between groups. HLA sub-analyses involved small numbers of individuals, so any influence of HLA type on TCRB rearrangement remained unresolved. At VDJ recombination sites, type 1 diabetes patients had fewer insertions and more deleted nucleotides, which implies abnormalities in thymic rearrangement. Shorter templates might be favored by PCR, yet because patient and control samples were amplified and corrected together, any such skew would affect both groups equally. Naive, central memory and regulatory TCRB repertoires appeared to be more alike among patients than among healthy donors. In all four CD4+ subsets, TCRB CDR3 length was moderately but significantly shorter in type 1 diabetes patients.

This clone has just a few counts. No cognate antigen has been identified for it. Nothing much larger sits one base from this clone, and base qualities are not available. Each donor gave one peripheral blood draw, roughly 0.11 L on average, collected into heparinised tubes. Naive, central memory, regulatory and stem cell-like memory CD4+ T cells were sorted on a BD FACSAria II using a panel including CD45RO, CCR7, CD25, CD127, CD95 and CD27. Every sorted population had a purity above 95%. PBMCs were isolated immediately by Lymphoprep density gradient centrifugation and stained directly without culture. To minimize batch effects, samples were stained and sorted in pairs, one healthy donor with one patient per experiment. The entire isolated RNA was reverse transcribed using the High Capacity cDNA Reverse Transcription Kit, and thus expressed TCRB transcripts were sequenced. Deep immunoSEQ sequencing was performed on naive, central memory and regulatory T cell samples, with an average of roughly 3.6 million total reads per sample. Sorted cells were lysed in RLT buffer, and RNA was extracted using DNase-treated RNeasy Micro or Mini kits according to cell number. Each cell subset was processed separately to prevent cross-contamination, with patient and healthy donor samples processed together. The immunoSEQ multiplex PCR was used to amplify TCRB sequences from cDNA, generating 87-bp fragments that spanned the CDR3 region. Sequencing of the amplicons was performed on the Illumina HiSeq platform. Per the original workflow: PCR bias was computationally corrected using synthetic template baselines, reads within Hamming distance 2 were collapsed, and singletons that could not be merged were discarded. Reads were aligned against IMGT to assign V, D and J genes, CDR3 length and insertions or deletions at six rearrangement sites. Within each subset, clonotype counts were normalized to the number of sorted cells before true diversity and Gini coefficients were calculated with the tcR R package. Repertoire sharing was quantified using the overlap coefficient calculated on TCRB nucleotide sequences. Out-of-frame TCRB sequences from naive cells were analyzed as a proxy for the pre-selection repertoire. TCRdb's version of the immuneACCESS table is confined to in-frame rearrangements and falls short of the full clone set. An unresolved V gene accounts for under half of the shortfall where checked; the remainder is of unknown origin. V, J and clone size were drawn from that table, and D and trimming were deduced from the DNA. This sample holds roughly 260,000 clones; about a tenth were observed only once. The ten largest clonotypes hold more than 0.015% of the sample.

The sequence came from a man aged 25 to 45 with type 1 diabetes. Sequencing was performed on naive CD4+ T cells from blood. The cell subset or site label, as the study defines it: true naive CD4+ T cells.

The base sequence is TGTGCCAGCAGTCCGTCGAGCGGGGAGAAGCAGTTCTTC. Its protein is CASSPSSGEKQFF. The V and J segments used are TRBV6-6 and TRBJ2-1; 7 central nucleotides agree with TRBD2. The CDR3 runs 13 amino acids, cysteine and phenylalanine included. Only CDR3 DNA remains: 39 bases, in frame from the first base. For this chain, trimming is 5 bases at the V end and 11 bases at the J end, and the number of junction bases without a gene match is 9. Sequences MNHNY (CDR1) and SVGAGI (CDR2) are obtained from the germline V gene (reference sequence).